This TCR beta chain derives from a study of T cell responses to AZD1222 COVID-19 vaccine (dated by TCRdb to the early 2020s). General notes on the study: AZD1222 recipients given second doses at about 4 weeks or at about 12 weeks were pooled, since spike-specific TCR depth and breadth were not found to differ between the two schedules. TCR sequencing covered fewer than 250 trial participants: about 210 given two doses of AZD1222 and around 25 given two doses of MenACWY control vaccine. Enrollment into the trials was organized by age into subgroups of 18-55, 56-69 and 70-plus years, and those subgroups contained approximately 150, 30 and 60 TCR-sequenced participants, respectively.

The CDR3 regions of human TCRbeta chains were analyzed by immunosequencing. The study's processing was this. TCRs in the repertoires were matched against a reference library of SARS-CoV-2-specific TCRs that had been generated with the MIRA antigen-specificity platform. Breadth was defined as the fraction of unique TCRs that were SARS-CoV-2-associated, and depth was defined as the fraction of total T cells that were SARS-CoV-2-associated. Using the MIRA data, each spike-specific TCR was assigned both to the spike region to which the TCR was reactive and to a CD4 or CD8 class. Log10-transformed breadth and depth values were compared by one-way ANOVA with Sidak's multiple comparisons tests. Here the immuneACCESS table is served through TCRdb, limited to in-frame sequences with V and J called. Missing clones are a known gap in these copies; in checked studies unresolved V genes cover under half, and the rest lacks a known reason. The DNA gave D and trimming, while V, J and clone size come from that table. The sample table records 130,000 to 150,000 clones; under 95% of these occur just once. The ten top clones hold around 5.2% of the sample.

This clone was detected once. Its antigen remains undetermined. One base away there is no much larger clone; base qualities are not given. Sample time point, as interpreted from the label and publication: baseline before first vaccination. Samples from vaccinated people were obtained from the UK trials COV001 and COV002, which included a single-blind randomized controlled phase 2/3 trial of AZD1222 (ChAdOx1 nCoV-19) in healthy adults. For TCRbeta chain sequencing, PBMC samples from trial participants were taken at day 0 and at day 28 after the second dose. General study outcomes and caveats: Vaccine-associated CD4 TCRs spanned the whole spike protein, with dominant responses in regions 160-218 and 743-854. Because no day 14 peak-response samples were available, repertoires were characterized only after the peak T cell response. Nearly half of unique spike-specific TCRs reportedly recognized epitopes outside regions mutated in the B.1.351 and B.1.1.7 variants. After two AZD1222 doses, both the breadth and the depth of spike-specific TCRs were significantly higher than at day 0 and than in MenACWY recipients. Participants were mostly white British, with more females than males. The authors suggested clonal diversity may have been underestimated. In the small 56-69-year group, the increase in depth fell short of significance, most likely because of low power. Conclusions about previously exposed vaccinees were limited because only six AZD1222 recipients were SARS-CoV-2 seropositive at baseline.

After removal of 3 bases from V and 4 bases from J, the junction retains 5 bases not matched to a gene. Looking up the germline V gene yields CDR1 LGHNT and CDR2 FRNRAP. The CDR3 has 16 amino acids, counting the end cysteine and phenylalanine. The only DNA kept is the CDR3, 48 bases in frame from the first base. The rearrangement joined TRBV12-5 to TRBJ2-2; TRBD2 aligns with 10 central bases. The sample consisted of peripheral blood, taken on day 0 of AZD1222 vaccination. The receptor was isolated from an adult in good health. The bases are TGTGCTAGTGGTTTTGGGAGCGGGGGGGCCACCGGGGAGCTGTTTTTT. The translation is CASGFGSGGATGELFF.